This entry lists 21 T cell receptor beta chains sequenced from one sample in a study of Ad26.COV2.S vaccination and SARS-CoV-2 variants. Stated treatment: some 19 received Ad26.COV2.S at low or high dose, single or two shots; about 5 received placebo; per-sample allocation not given. Sampling took place 63 days after the first vaccine or placebo injection. Only in-frame clones appear in the TCRdb table, and some are missing; sequencing was by immunoSEQ multiplex PCR. This sample has roughly 350,000 clones, with 75% to 90% found just once. The sample here was peripheral blood, taken in a trial of Ad26.COV2.S vaccine versus placebo. These receptors all stem from a person aged 18-65 years who received the Ad26.COV2.S COVID-19 vaccine or a placebo.

This chain connects TRBV5-4 to TRBJ1-6; 8 nucleotides agree with TRBD1. The germline CDR1 and CDR2 sequences are SGHNT and YYREEE (reference sequence). V trimming: 5 bases; J trimming: 7 bases; junction bases outside the gene matches: 5. This CDR3 spans 14 amino acids. CDR3 in amino acids: CASSAGTGNSPLHF. For the CDR3, the DNA is TGTGCCAGCAGTGCCGGGACAGGCAATTCACCCCTCCACTTT. Complete variable domain (other parts from reference TRBV5-4 and TRBJ1-6): ETGVTQSPTHLIKTRGQQVTLRCSSQSGHNTVSWYQQALGQGPQFIFQYYREEENGRGNFPPRFSGLQFPNYSSELNVNALELDDSALYLCASSAGTGNSPLHFGNGTRLTVT.

In this sample, this clone turned up once. The chain carries TRBV6-5 and TRBJ1-1; perhaps TRBD1 as D (5 bases). In germline, CDR1 is MNHEY, CDR2 SVGAGI. The CDR3 loop spans 15 amino acids. V dropped 6 bases and J dropped 0 bases, with 14 bases sitting between them. The CDR3 reads CASRGTSSLNTEAFF. For the CDR3, the DNA is TGTGCCAGCAGAGGGACGTCCTCCTTGAACACTGAAGCTTTCTTT.

The chain combines TRBV19 with TRBJ2-1; no reliable D call. In germline, CDR1 is LNHDA, CDR2 SQIVND (reference sequence). This CDR3 is 16 amino acids long. Trimming cost V 2 bases and J 2 bases, with 13 bases left between them. In DNA form, the CDR3 reads TGTGCCAGTAGTATAAGGTCCGCTTCTACCTACAATGAGCAGTTCTTC. Protein: CASSIRSASTYNEQFF.

This clone has just one count. CDR3 DNA sequence: TGTGCCAGCAGTCCACAGGGTGTCGGCGAGCAGTACTTC. This encodes CASSPQGVGEQYF. V usage is TRBV28 and J usage is TRBJ2-7, with D perhaps TRBD1 (6 bases). CDR3 length: 13 residues. Germline-derived CDR1 and CDR2 are MDHEN and SYDVKM. Trimming removed 5 bases at V and 6 bases at J, with 14 bases between.

V usage is TRBV27 and J usage is TRBJ1-4; weak D call: TRBD1 (5 bases). Germline CDR1 is MNHEY and CDR2 is SMNVEV (reference sequence). Trimming left V 5 bases short and J 7 bases short, with 11 bases between. This CDR3 is 13 amino acids long. This CDR3 is CASSTGATEKLFF. The DNA for the CDR3 is TGTGCCAGCAGTACCGGGGCGACTGAAAAACTGTTTTTT. The whole variable domain, filled in from reference TRBV27 and TRBJ1-4, reads EAQVTQNPRYLITVTGKKLTVTCSQNMNHEYMSWYRQDPGLGLRQIYYSMNVEVTDKGDVPEGYKVSRKEKRNFPLILESPSPNQTSLYFCASSTGATEKLFFGSGTQLSVL.

This chain connects TRBV7-2 to TRBJ1-1; D is possibly TRBD1 (6 bases). Germline values: CDR1 SGHTA, CDR2 FQGNSA. CDR3 size: 14 residues. Trimming took off 3 bases at V and 1 base at J, with 9 bases between the two ends. CDR3 sequence: CASSFGQKNTEAFF. CDR3 bases: TGTGCCAGCAGCTTCGGACAGAAGAACACTGAAGCTTTCTTT.

The V call is TRBV5-4, the J call TRBJ1-1; maybe TRBD1 (5 bases). The germline V and J ends were trimmed by 0 bases and 8 bases, with 17 bases remaining between them. CDR3 length: 15 amino acids. Per germline, CDR1 SGHNT and CDR2 YYREEE (reference sequence). CDR3 sequence (DNA): TGTGCCAGCAGCTTGGCAGGCAGGGAGCCTTTAGAAGCTTTCTTT. Amino acid sequence: CASSLAGREPLEAFF.

A word on this clone: Other DNA sequences in this sample translate to the same CDR3. The J gene is TRBJ1-3, the V gene TRBV7-9, with a tentative D call TRBD1 (5 bases). The V gene's germline CDR1 is SEHNR and CDR2 FQNEAQ (reference sequence). V dropped 5 bases and J dropped 2 bases, with 13 bases sitting between them. The CDR3 is 15 amino acids. The CDR3 coding sequence is TGTGCCAGCAGCATGACCGGGGGGACTGGAAACACCATATATTTT. Residues: CASSMTGGTGNTIYF.

V usage is TRBV6-1 and J usage is TRBJ1-4; D remains ambiguous. Germline V gene sequence: CDR1 MNHNS, CDR2 SASEGT. This CDR3 contains 13 residues. The germline V and J ends were trimmed by 3 bases and 7 bases, with 9 bases remaining between them. The CDR3 protein is CASSDGLGEKLFF. In nucleotides, the CDR3 is TGTGCCAGCAGTGATGGACTGGGTGAAAAACTGTTTTTT.

The genes are TRBV7-6 and TRBJ2-7; possible D gene TRBD1, 6 bases. The CDR3 consists of 16 residues. Per the germline V gene, CDR1 is SGHVS and CDR2 is FNYEAQ. V was shortened by 5 bases and J by 2 bases, with 19 bases between the two germline ends. Here the CDR3 DNA reads TGTGCCAGCAGCCCCCTACAGGGTTACAGGACCTACGAGCAGTACTTC. It is translated as CASSPLQGYRTYEQYF. The variable domain in full, with the rest retrieved from reference TRBV7-6 and TRBJ2-7, is GAGVSQSPRYKVTKRGQDVALRCDPISGHVSLYWYRQALGQGPEFLTYFNYEAQQDKSGLPNDRFSAERPEGSISTLTIQRTEQRDSAMYRCASSPLQGYRTYEQYFGPGTRLTVT.

The gene calls are TRBV5-4 and TRBJ2-1, with D possibly being TRBD2 (7 bases). Per germline, CDR1 SGHNT and CDR2 YYREEE (reference sequence). The V end was cut by 0 bases, the J end by 10 bases, with 14 bases between. This CDR3 comprises 14 residues. Here the CDR3 reads CASSLAGGAGEQFF. In DNA, the CDR3 is TGTGCCAGCAGCTTGGCGGGGGGCGCGGGGGAGCAGTTCTTC. Combining the CDR3 with reference TRBV5-4 and TRBJ2-1 gives the whole variable domain ETGVTQSPTHLIKTRGQQVTLRCSSQSGHNTVSWYQQALGQGPQFIFQYYREEENGRGNFPPRFSGLQFPNYSSELNVNALELDDSALYLCASSLAGGAGEQFFGPGTRLTVL.

The gene calls are TRBV7-2 and TRBJ2-7; the D gene is possibly TRBD1 (5 bases). Germline V CDR1 and CDR2: SGHTA, FQGNSA. V was trimmed by 0 bases and J by 2 bases, leaving 11 bases between them. CDR3 length: 15 residues. The CDR3 nucleotides read TGTGCCAGCAGCTTAGCGACGGCAGGGCCCTACGAGCAGTACTTC. Its protein is CASSLATAGPYEQYF.

This clone turned up a few times. The gene calls are TRBV13 and TRBJ2-2; D unresolved. There are 13 residues in the CDR3. From germline, CDR1 is PRHDT and CDR2 FYEKMQ (reference sequence). V gave up 6 bases and J gave up 6 bases, with 11 bases separating them. CDR3 protein: CASSFLGSGELFF. The CDR3 nucleotides are TGTGCCAGCAGTTTTTTAGGGTCCGGGGAGCTGTTTTTT.

The chain uses TRBV15 and TRBJ1-6; D possibly corresponds to TRBD1 (5 bases). The CDR3 runs 20 residues. V was pared by 0 bases and J by 0 bases, with 18 bases between. CDR1 is LNHNV, CDR2 YYDKDF, per germline (reference sequence). The CDR3 DNA follows: TGTGCCACCAGCAGAGAGCCCCCCCGGGACTCGAGCTCCTATAATTCACCCCTCCACTTT. This sequence encodes CATSREPPRDSSSYNSPLHF.

The chain carries TRBV27 and TRBJ1-6, with 7 bases identical to TRBD1. The germline V gene has CDR1 MNHEY and CDR2 SMNVEV (reference sequence). V trimming: 8 bases; J trimming: 5 bases; junction bases outside the gene matches: 9. The CDR3 is made up of 15 amino acids. The CDR3 is CASAFLQGNNSPLHF. The CDR3 DNA is TGTGCCAGCGCCTTTCTACAGGGGAATAATTCACCCCTCCACTTT.

The chain joins TRBV5-1 to TRBJ2-2; 9 bases line up with TRBD2. The V and J ends lost 0 bases and 5 bases, in that order; junction bases with no gene match: 5. The CDR3 is made up of 16 amino acids. Germline CDR1 is SGHRS and CDR2 is YFSETQ. The CDR3 region is CASSLEIAGATGELFF. CDR3 coding DNA: TGCGCCAGCAGCTTGGAGATAGCGGGAGCGACCGGGGAGCTGTTTTTT.

The J gene is TRBJ2-3, the V gene TRBV15, with 9 bases that match TRBD2. This CDR3 contains 15 residues. Germline CDR1 and CDR2: LNHNV and YYDKDF (reference sequence). Trimming took 0 bases from V and 3 from J; bases not matched to a gene: 1. The CDR3 protein is CATSRDLAGTDTQYF. In DNA form, the CDR3 reads TGTGCCACCAGCAGAGATCTAGCGGGAACAGATACGCAGTATTTT.

The V call is TRBV4-3, the J call TRBJ2-7; 11 bases fit TRBD2. CDR1 is LGHNA and CDR2 is YSLEER in the germline V gene. The ends lost 4 bases at V and 5 bases at J; junction bases unmatched: 7. This CDR3 spans 15 amino acids. CDR3 sequence: CASSPGLAERNEQYF. Written as DNA, the CDR3 is TGCGCCAGCAGCCCGGGACTAGCGGAAAGAAACGAGCAGTACTTC.

The rearrangement joins TRBV2 to TRBJ1-1; possibly TRBD1 for D (6 bases). Trimming removed 2 bases from V and 4 bases from J, with 17 bases in between. The V gene's germline CDR1 is SNHLY and CDR2 FYNNEI. The CDR3 has 16 residues. Here the CDR3 reads CASSEIVRAGATEAFF. The DNA for the CDR3 is TGTGCCAGCAGTGAAATAGTGAGGGCAGGGGCCACTGAAGCTTTCTTT. Drawing the rest from reference TRBV2 and TRBJ1-1, the complete variable domain is EPEVTQTPSHQVTQMGQEVILRCVPISNHLYFYWYRQILGQKVEFLVSFYNNEISEKSEIFDDQFSVERPDGSNFTLKIRSTKLEDSAMYFCASSEIVRAGATEAFFGQGTRLTVV.

V gene TRBV5-6 combines with J gene TRBJ1-1; unclear D gene. The CDR3 has 14 residues. V lost 0 bases and J lost 11, with 17 bases in between. Germline V gene data show CDR1 as SGHDT and CDR2 as YYEEEE. In nucleotides, the CDR3 is TGTGCCAGCAGCTTGGCGCGGAGGACCAATGAGGCTTTCTTT. It specifies CASSLARRTNEAFF.

The chain links TRBV5-1 to TRBJ2-1; TRBD1 agrees at 8 bases. The CDR3 extends over 15 amino acids. The germline V gene has CDR1 SGHRS and CDR2 YFSETQ. The V and J ends lost 0 bases and 8 bases, in that order; junction bases with no gene match: 7. CDR3 in amino acids: CASSLEDRARDEQFF. CDR3 in DNA: TGCGCCAGCAGCTTGGAGGACAGGGCTCGGGATGAGCAGTTCTTC.